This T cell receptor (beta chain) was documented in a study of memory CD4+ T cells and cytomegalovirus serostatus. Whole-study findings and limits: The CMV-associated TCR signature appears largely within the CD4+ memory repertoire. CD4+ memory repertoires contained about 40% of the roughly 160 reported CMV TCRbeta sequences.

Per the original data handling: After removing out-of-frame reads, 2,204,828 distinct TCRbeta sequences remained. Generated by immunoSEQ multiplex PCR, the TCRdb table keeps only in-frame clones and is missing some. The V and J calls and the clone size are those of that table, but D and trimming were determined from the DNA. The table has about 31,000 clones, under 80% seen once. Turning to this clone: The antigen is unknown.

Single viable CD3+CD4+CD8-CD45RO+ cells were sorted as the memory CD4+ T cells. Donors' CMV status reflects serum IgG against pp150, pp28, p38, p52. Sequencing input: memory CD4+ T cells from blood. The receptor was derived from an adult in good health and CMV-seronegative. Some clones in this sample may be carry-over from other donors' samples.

DNA for the CDR3: TGTGCCAGCAGTCGACGACAGGGCAATCAGCCCCAGCATTTT. This encodes CASSRRQGNQPQHF. The J gene is TRBJ1-5, the V gene TRBV27; D possibly corresponds to TRBD1 (6 bases). CDR1 is MNHEY, CDR2 SMNVEV, per germline (reference sequence). The CDR3 length is 14 residues. V was cut by 5 bases and J by 2 bases, with 10 bases left in between.